The 2 T cell receptor beta chains below all came from one sample that was sequenced in a study of shared clonotypes between healthy human individuals. Data came from immunoSEQ multiplex PCR; TCRdb stores just in-frame clones and leaves some out. The sample lists over 2 million clones, over 85% occurring once. It was CD45RO-negative cells, positively selected for CCR7, that made up naive CD8 cells, with terminally differentiated effector memory CD45RA+ cells excluded. Source material: naive CD8+ T cells sorted from blood. Receptors originate from a man aged 18 to 29 in good health.

The DNA for the CDR3 is TGCGCCAGCAGCCTCGACATGGGAATGAACACTGAAGCTTTCTTT. It encodes CASSLDMGMNTEAFF. V and J are TRBV10-1 and TRBJ1-1, with unresolved D. This CDR3 has 15 residues. The V gene lost 6 bases and the J gene lost 0 bases, with 14 bases spanning the gap. Per the germline V gene, CDR1 is WNHNN and CDR2 is SYGVQD (reference sequence).

This chain's CDR3 is CASSSTSDQETQYF. CDR3 coding DNA: TGTGCCAGCAGCTCAACTAGCGACCAAGAGACCCAGTACTTC. J is TRBJ2-5 and V is TRBV6-6; 7 bases are shared with TRBD2. This CDR3 region has 14 residues. Trimming removed 6 bases from V and 0 bases from J; junction bases left unmatched: 4. Germline V gene sequence: CDR1 MNHNY, CDR2 SVGAGI (reference sequence).